This entry lists 24 T cell receptor beta chains sequenced from one sample in a study of shared clonotypes between healthy human individuals. TCRdb keeps only in-frame clones here, not all; method: immunoSEQ multiplex PCR. This table has some 2.1 million clones, about 94% appearing once. The naive CD8 fraction comprised CD45RO-negative cells positively selected for CCR7 and excluded terminally differentiated effector memory CD45RA+ cells. The sample taken for sequencing was naive CD8+ T cells from PBMCs. Receptor source: a man between 18 and 29 years old in good health. Some clones in this sample may be carry-over from other donors' samples.

The chain has TRBV4-3 and TRBJ2-7; D call uncertain. Germline V gene data show CDR1 as LGHNA and CDR2 as YSLEER. Between the trimmed V and J ends, which lost 0 bases and 4 bases, there was a span of 16 bases. The CDR3 length is 16 residues. CDR3 nucleotides: TGCGCCAGCAGCCAAGATAGGGTGGCGACATATTACGAGCAGTACTTC. Residues: CASSQDRVATYYEQYF.

This sequence joins TRBV5-6 and TRBJ2-5; 9 nucleotides align to TRBD1. The CDR3 has 16 amino acids. Germline assignment: CDR1 SGHDT and CDR2 YYEEEE. V shed 4 bases and J 0 bases; nucleotides not matched to a gene: 7. As DNA, the CDR3 is TGTGCCAGCAGCCCATTGGGACAGGGATACCAAGAGACCCAGTACTTC. It is translated as CASSPLGQGYQETQYF.

The chain combines TRBV19 with TRBJ1-2; D gene ambiguous. CDR1 is LNHDA and CDR2 is SQIVND in the germline V gene (reference sequence). The CDR3 is 14 amino acids. The V end lost 6 bases, the J end lost 1 base, and 12 bases lay between the germline ends. Here the CDR3 DNA reads TGTGCCAGTAGCCCCGGACCTCTTAACTATGGCTACACCTTC. Its protein product is CASSPGPLNYGYTF.

The chain uses TRBV28 and TRBJ2-7; no definite D call. Trimming left V 6 bases short and J 1 base short, with 13 bases between. The CDR3 spans 14 residues. CDR1 and CDR2 (germline): MDHEN, SYDVKM. DNA for the CDR3: TGTGCCAGCAGCCTCCCCCAAATTTCCTACGAGCAGTACTTC. Translation gives CASSLPQISYEQYF.

The chain recombines TRBV5-8 with TRBJ2-7; either TRBD1 or TRBD2 may supply D (5 bases each). The CDR3 extends over 16 amino acids. The germline CDR1 and CDR2 sequences are SGHTS and YDEGEE. The ends were cut back, 4 bases at V and 3 bases at J, with 20 bases in the middle. The CDR3 DNA follows: TGTGCCAGCAGCCAATGGGGGACGAACGGTTACTACGAGCAGTACTTC. This sequence encodes CASSQWGTNGYYEQYF.

The V call is TRBV18, the J call TRBJ2-2; 8 bases are shared with TRBD1. After removal of 3 bases from V and 4 bases from J, the junction contained 10 bases not matched to a gene. CDR3 length: 17 amino acids. CDR1 is KGHSH, CDR2 LQKENI, per germline. CDR3 coding DNA: TGTGCCAGCTCACCCCTAACAGGGGGTCGGAGCACCGGGGAGCTGTTTTTT. Its translation is CASSPLTGGRSTGELFF.

The chain employs TRBV7-9 and TRBJ2-1; D is perhaps TRBD1 or TRBD2 (5 bases each). Trimming left V 1 base short and J 6 bases short, with 10 bases between. Per the germline V gene, CDR1 is SEHNR and CDR2 is FQNEAQ (reference sequence). This CDR3 comprises 14 residues. CDR3 sequence reads: CASSLGAGTNEQFF. The DNA for the CDR3 is TGTGCCAGCAGCTTAGGGGCAGGGACCAATGAGCAGTTCTTC.

The chain links TRBV27 to TRBJ2-7; perhaps TRBD1 as D (6 bases). With 2 bases removed from V and 0 bases from J, the gap between germline ends came to 11 bases. CDR3 length equals 15 residues. CDR1 MNHEY and CDR2 SMNVEV come from the germline V gene (reference sequence). DNA for the CDR3: TGTGCCAGCAGTTTAAGTTGGGACATCTCCTACGAGCAGTACTTC. Its translation: CASSLSWDISYEQYF.

This clone appeared a single time. V is TRBV5-6 and J is TRBJ2-1; D ambiguous. V lost 3 bases and J 4 bases, leaving 11 bases between the germline ends. CDR3 size: 14 residues. Germline CDR1 SGHDT, CDR2 YYEEEE. The chain's CDR3 is CASSSDSIYNEQFF. The CDR3 nucleotides read TGTGCCAGCAGCTCTGACTCGATATACAATGAGCAGTTCTTC.

The V and J genes are TRBV5-1 and TRBJ1-5; D may be TRBD1 (6 bases). Per germline, CDR1 SGHRS and CDR2 YFSETQ. The CDR3 sequence is 15 residues long. Deletions cut 4 bases from V and 6 bases from J, with 17 bases between. CDR3 in DNA: TGCGCCAGCAGCCGTCCGACAGGTTCGAGTCAGCCCCAGCATTTT. Translated, it gives CASSRPTGSSQPQHF.

The chain recombines TRBV4-1 with TRBJ2-1; 13 bases agree with TRBD2. The CDR3 is made up of 14 amino acids. V lost 4 bases, J lost 9 bases, and 3 bases stayed unmatched. Per the germline V gene, CDR1 is MGHRA and CDR2 is YSYEKL. The CDR3 DNA is TGCGCCAGCAGCCCCGGACTAGCGGGAGTTGAGCAGTTCTTC. It is translated as CASSPGLAGVEQFF.

This chain links TRBV28 with TRBJ2-7, with 16 bases aligning to TRBD2. The length of the CDR3 is 15 residues. Trimming cost V 5 bases and J 10 bases; bases outside gene matches: 8. CDR1 is MDHEN and CDR2 is SYDVKM in the germline V gene. CDR3: CASSVGTSGRGIQYF. The CDR3 DNA is TGTGCCAGCAGTGTCGGGACTAGCGGGAGGGGGATACAGTACTTC.

The genes are TRBV6-4 and TRBJ1-1; D might be TRBD1 (5 bases). Germline loops: CDR1 MRHNA, CDR2 SNTAGT. The germline V and J ends were trimmed by 6 bases and 4 bases, with 12 bases remaining between them. This CDR3 comprises 13 residues. CDR3 sequence reads: CASRPQGSTEAFF. CDR3 DNA: TGTGCCAGCAGACCCCAGGGTAGCACTGAAGCTTTCTTT.

This sequence joins TRBV27 and TRBJ2-1, with 8 bases that match TRBD2. Germline-derived CDR1 and CDR2 are MNHEY and SMNVEV (reference sequence). Unmatched junction bases numbered 14, after V lost 5 bases and J lost 8 bases. CDR3 length equals 16 residues. The CDR3 coding sequence is TGTGCCAGCAGTGCCGGGAGGGCCCACCGATGGGATGAGCAGTTCTTC. Amino acids: CASSAGRAHRWDEQFF.

The gene calls are TRBV10-3 and TRBJ2-7; a weak D match, TRBD1 (6 bases). The CDR3 covers 13 residues. Germline-derived CDR1 and CDR2 are ENHRY and SYGVKD. V was shortened by 0 bases and J by 7 bases, with 10 bases between the two germline ends. This CDR3 reads CAISESFRGEQYF. As DNA, the CDR3 is TGTGCCATCAGTGAGTCGTTTAGGGGGGAGCAGTACTTC.

V is TRBV11-2 and J is TRBJ2-1; 8 nucleotides match TRBD1. Germline CDR1 reads SGHAT; CDR2 reads FQNNGV. CDR3 length: 15 residues. After removal of 2 bases from V and 2 bases from J, the junction contained 2 bases not matched to a gene. The CDR3 nucleotides read TGTGCCAGCAGCTTAATACAGGGGGCCTACAATGAGCAGTTCTTC. This sequence encodes CASSLIQGAYNEQFF.

This clone was seen a single time. This sequence joins TRBV9 and TRBJ2-7, with no clear D. CDR3 length: 13 amino acids. Trimming removed 2 bases from V and 6 bases from J, with 12 bases in between. Germline values: CDR1 SGDLS, CDR2 YYNGEE. CDR3 in DNA: TGTGCCAGCAGCGTTGGGCCCCTCCTCGAGCAGTACTTC. Translating gives CASSVGPLLEQYF.

The chain has TRBV5-5 and TRBJ2-7, with 11 bases identical to TRBD1. Germline CDR1 reads SGHKS; CDR2 reads YYEKEE (reference sequence). The CDR3 loop spans 14 amino acids. V gave up 4 bases and J gave up 5 bases; unmatched junction bases: 5. Here the CDR3 reads CASSPGTGGNEQYF. The DNA for the CDR3 is TGTGCCAGCAGCCCCGGGACAGGGGGGAACGAGCAGTACTTC. Drawing the rest from reference TRBV5-5 and TRBJ2-7, the complete variable domain is DAGVTQSPTHLIKTRGQQVTLRCSPISGHKSVSWYQQVLGQGPQFIFQYYEKEERGRGNFPDRFSARQFPNYSSELNVNALLLGDSALYLCASSPGTGGNEQYFGPGTRLTVT.

The rearrangement links TRBV29-1 to TRBJ1-2, with D unclear. V lost 8 bases and J lost 4, with 11 bases in between. The CDR3 consists of 11 residues. Germline assignment: CDR1 SQVTM and CDR2 ANQGSEA. Written as DNA, the CDR3 is TGCAGCAGCGCCTCCTTCTATGGCTACACCTTC. Translating gives CSSASFYGYTF.

The chain carries TRBV5-6 and TRBJ2-2, with TRBD1 matching 7 bases. The CDR3 runs 16 residues. Germline assignment: CDR1 SGHDT and CDR2 YYEEEE. J was trimmed by 8 bases and V by 7 bases; bases with no gene match: 17. The CDR3: CASGPFKQGKRGELFF. As DNA, the CDR3 is TGTGCCAGCGGACCGTTCAAACAGGGGAAAAGAGGGGAGCTGTTTTTT.

The V and J genes are TRBV5-1 and TRBJ1-2, with D perhaps matching TRBD1 (5 bases). Trimming removed 4 bases from V and 7 bases from J, with 17 bases in between. This CDR3 comprises 14 residues. Germline V CDR1 and CDR2: SGHRS, YFSETQ. CDR3 in amino acids: CASSLAAPGGGYTF. CDR3 sequence (DNA): TGCGCCAGCAGCCTGGCAGCTCCGGGGGGTGGCTACACCTTC.

A single count supports this clone. This chain connects TRBV5-6 to TRBJ1-1, with 8 bases aligning to TRBD1. CDR1 is SGHDT and CDR2 is YYEEEE in the germline V gene. There are 15 residues in the CDR3. The junction had 12 bases not matched to a gene; V was cut back by 0 bases and J by 11 bases. The CDR3 DNA follows: TGTGCCAGCAGCTTGGGGCCGACAGGGGTCTTTGGGGCTTTCTTT. Protein product: CASSLGPTGVFGAFF.

The sample holds one count of this clone. The rearrangement uses TRBV19 and TRBJ2-1; no firm D call. Trimming removed 9 bases from V and 9 bases from J, with 15 bases in between. CDR1 LNHDA and CDR2 SQIVND come from the germline V gene (reference sequence). The CDR3 has 12 residues. As DNA, the CDR3 is TGTGCCAGCCTCGGACCACGGCGTGAGCAGTTCTTC. Translation gives CASLGPRREQFF.

The rearrangement uses TRBV4-3 and TRBJ2-1; 9 nucleotides agree with TRBD1. V gave up 4 bases and J gave up 7 bases; unmatched junction bases: 8. Germline V gives CDR1 LGHNA, CDR2 YSLEER. The CDR3 covers 15 residues. CDR3: CASSPSGTGLNEQFF. The CDR3 DNA sequence: TGCGCCAGCAGCCCGTCTGGGACAGGGTTGAATGAGCAGTTCTTC.